The next 5 T cell receptor beta chains were all read from a single sample in a study of T cells in Graves' hyperthyroidism and ophthalmopathy. RNA transcripts were the template for amplifying TCR beta CDR3 regions. Researchers ran a first-round RT-PCR on the TCR CDR3 using the HTBI primer set. TCRdb passed the multiplex PCR reads through MiXCR, listing each CDR3 protein once. Of about 500,000 distinct CDR3 sequences detected, roughly a sixth appear once; the ten largest clones hold around 18%. Sample: blood. These TCRs come from a woman between 18 and 29 years old with Graves' hyperthyroidism.

The chain employs TRBV29-1 and TRBJ2-1; the D gene is possibly TRBD1 (6 bases). CDR1 is SQVTM, CDR2 ANQGSEA, per germline. Trimming stripped 6 bases from V and 9 bases from J, with 15 bases between. The CDR3 has 12 amino acids. The CDR3 sequence: CSVGPQGGEQFF. DNA for the CDR3: TGCAGCGTGGGTCCACAGGGCGGTGAGCAGTTCTTC.

The chain is built from TRBV5-1 and TRBJ1-4; the D is unclear. Trimming removed 1 base at V and 8 bases at J, with 12 bases between. CDR1 is SGHRS, CDR2 YFSETQ, per germline. The CDR3 covers 14 residues. The CDR3 DNA is TGCGCCAGCAGCTTGTCTGGGCCTAGGGAAAAACTGTTTTTT. Amino acid sequence: CASSLSGPREKLFF.

This clonotype was counted at least ten times. This rearrangement joins TRBV27 to TRBJ2-5; a possible D gene is TRBD2 (5 bases). Germline values: CDR1 MNHEY, CDR2 SMNVEV (reference sequence). The CDR3 length is 13 residues. V was shortened by 11 bases and J by 0 bases, with 13 bases between the two germline ends. CDR3 protein: CALAGHDQETQYF. DNA for the CDR3: TGTGCCCTCGCGGGTCACGACCAAGAGACCCAGTACTTC.

This clonotype was seen at least ten times. V gene TRBV20-1 combines with J gene TRBJ2-3; D not resolved. Trimming removed 5 bases at V and 3 bases at J, with 9 bases between. The CDR3 loop spans 12 amino acids. CDR1 and CDR2 (germline): DFQATT, SNEGSKA (reference sequence). The CDR3 loop is CSALTATDTQYF. The CDR3 DNA sequence: TGCAGTGCTTTGACTGCGACAGATACGCAGTATTTT.

This clonotype turned up a few times. The chain carries TRBV6-1 and TRBJ2-7, with 10 bases matching TRBD1. With 8 bases clipped from V and 4 bases from J, the junction kept 8 bases outside the gene matches. Per the germline V gene, CDR1 is MNHNS and CDR2 is SASEGT. The length of the CDR3 is 14 residues. CDR3 sequence: CASGRQGAFYEQYF. The CDR3 DNA follows: TGTGCCAGCGGAAGACAGGGGGCCTTTTACGAGCAGTACTTC.